The 11 T cell receptor beta chains in this list originate from one sample, sequenced in a study of blood T cell repertoires in COVID-19. The assay was immunoSEQ multiplex PCR, and TCRdb's table has in-frame clones only and misses some. Among 200,000 to 300,000 clones listed, approximately 83% were seen once. The source material was PBMCs or T cells enriched from blood (not recorded which). All receptors derive from a woman aged 35 to 49 who had been exposed to COVID-19.

This chain joins TRBV2 and TRBJ2-7; TRBD1 agrees at 7 bases. This CDR3 has 13 residues. The V and J ends lost 2 bases and 5 bases, in that order; junction bases with no gene match: 3. Germline V gene lookup returns CDR1 SNHLY and CDR2 FYNNEI. Here the CDR3 DNA reads TGTGCCAGCAGTGAAAGGGGGCAGGACGAGCAGTACTTC. It codes for CASSERGQDEQYF.

This clone was seen a single time. The genes are TRBV10-3 and TRBJ2-5; 16 positions match TRBD2. The germline V gene has CDR1 ENHRY and CDR2 SYGVKD. The V gene end was trimmed by 9 bases and the J gene end by 5 bases; junction bases not matched to a gene: 9. The CDR3 spans 16 residues. As DNA, the CDR3 is TGTGCCATGGCTAGGGGACTAGCGGGGGGGGCCGAGACCCAGTACTTC. This sequence encodes CAMARGLAGGAETQYF.

The chain uses TRBV11-3 and TRBJ2-1, with D possibly being TRBD2 (7 bases). The V gene's germline CDR1 is SGHNT and CDR2 YENEEA. Trimming left V 1 base short and J 10 bases short, with 14 bases between. CDR3 length: 14 residues. The CDR3 reads CASSLGGGAEEQFF. CDR3 sequence (DNA): TGTGCCAGCAGCTTAGGGGGGGGCGCTGAAGAGCAGTTCTTC.

This chain uses TRBV5-1 with TRBJ1-3; 8 bases are a match to TRBD1. Germline V gene data show CDR1 as SGHRS and CDR2 as YFSETQ. The CDR3 loop spans 16 amino acids. V lost 0 bases to trimming and J lost 3 bases; unmatched junction nucleotides: 5. CDR3 sequence: CASSLAAGGYGNTIYF. CDR3 DNA sequence: TGCGCCAGCAGCTTGGCGGCAGGGGGCTATGGAAACACCATATATTTT.

The gene calls are TRBV7-2 and TRBJ1-1; 9 bases fit TRBD1. CDR1 is SGHTA, CDR2 FQGNSA, per germline. The length of the CDR3 is 16 residues. V lost 2 bases and J lost 5; bases outside the gene matches: 9. CDR3 region: CASSLWGDREVTEAFF. In DNA form, the CDR3 reads TGTGCCAGCAGCTTATGGGGGGACAGGGAGGTTACTGAAGCTTTCTTT.

This chain connects TRBV2 to TRBJ1-3, with D tentatively TRBD1 (6 bases). This CDR3 is 15 amino acids long. CDR1 SNHLY and CDR2 FYNNEI come from the germline V gene. V lost 6 bases, J lost 1 base, and 13 bases lay in between. The CDR3 sequence: CASSHREGSGNTIYF. The CDR3 DNA follows: TGTGCCAGCAGCCACAGGGAGGGGTCTGGAAACACCATATATTTT.

This clone was recorded a few times. This chain links TRBV3-1 (or the pseudogene TRBV3-2) with TRBJ2-7, with 8 nucleotides matching TRBD1. Germline CDR1 and CDR2: LGHDT and YNNKEL (reference sequence). Losses at the gene ends were 2 bases for V and 7 bases for J; bases not matched to a gene: 10. The CDR3 extends over 15 amino acids. CDR3 bases: TGTGCCAGCAGCCAATCGGCTAGGACAGGGCGGGAGCAGTACTTC. It specifies CASSQSARTGREQYF.

The V and J genes are TRBV7-3 and TRBJ2-1; D perhaps matches TRBD2 (7 bases). This CDR3 spans 16 amino acids. Germline lookup yields CDR1 SGHTA and CDR2 FQGTGA. Between the trimmed V and J ends, which lost 2 bases and 0 bases, there was a span of 11 bases. The chain's CDR3 is CASSLPGGPSYNEQFF. The CDR3 nucleotides are TGTGCCAGCAGCTTACCCGGGGGGCCCTCCTACAATGAGCAGTTCTTC.

The chain is built from TRBV5-1 and TRBJ2-2, with D hard to call. Germline V gives CDR1 SGHRS, CDR2 YFSETQ. Trimming removed 4 bases at V and 0 bases at J, with 7 bases between. The CDR3 covers 14 residues. CDR3 DNA: TGCGCCAGCAGCCTCACATCGAACACCGGGGAGCTGTTTTTT. Amino acid sequence: CASSLTSNTGELFF. The entire variable domain, with the rest obtained from reference TRBV5-1 and TRBJ2-2, is as follows: KAGVTQTPRYLIKTRGQQVTLSCSPISGHRSVSWYQQTPGQGLQFLFEYFSETQRNKGNFPGRFSGRQFSNSRSEMNVSTLELGDSALYLCASSLTSNTGELFFGEGSRLTVL.

This chain joins TRBV6-1 and TRBJ1-1; TRBD1 matches 9 bases. V lost 7 bases, J lost 8 bases, and 8 bases stayed unmatched. The CDR3 totals 13 residues. CDR1 and CDR2 (germline): MNHNS, SASEGT. The CDR3 region is CASTAVGQGEAFF. CDR3 nucleotides: TGTGCCAGCACCGCAGTGGGACAGGGCGAAGCTTTCTTT.

V gene TRBV27 combines with J gene TRBJ2-2, with 8 bases aligning to TRBD1. The CDR3 is 16 amino acids. Unmatched junction bases numbered 9, after V lost 1 base and J lost 8 bases. Germline V lookup: CDR1 MNHEY, CDR2 SMNVEV (reference sequence). CDR3 coding DNA: TGTGCCAGCAGTTTATTCTTGGGACAGGCTTTAGGGGAGCTGTTTTTT. It yields the protein CASSLFLGQALGELFF.